Following are 21 T cell receptor beta chains from one sample sequenced in a study of CD8 T cells in Susac syndrome. The RNA input was roughly 0.45 to 1 ug, and it was reverse transcribed with random hexamers. TCRdb fed the immunoSEQ multiplex PCR reads into MiXCR, producing one record per CDR3 protein. The sample records some 450,000 distinct CDR3 sequences, more than 80% being singletons. The specimen sequenced was CD8+ T cells from PBMCs. These receptors all stem from a human donor with multiple sclerosis.

The rearrangement joins TRBV27 to TRBJ2-3; TRBD2 matches 12 bases. Germline CDR1 MNHEY, CDR2 SMNVEV (reference sequence). Trimming cost V 9 bases and J 5 bases; bases outside gene matches: 12. The CDR3 consists of 16 residues. CDR3 sequence reads: CASTRTSGKWGDTQYF. The CDR3 DNA reads as TGTGCCAGTACCCGGACTAGCGGGAAATGGGGAGATACGCAGTATTTT.

The chain has TRBV28 and TRBJ2-2, with D perhaps assigned TRBD1 or TRBD2 (6 bases each). The CDR3 contains 16 residues. With 2 bases removed from V and 6 bases from J, the gap between germline ends came to 16 bases. CDR1 and CDR2 from the germline V gene are MDHEN and SYDVKM. This CDR3 reads CASSLLRGGLAGELFF. The CDR3 coding sequence is TGTGCCAGCAGTTTACTCAGGGGAGGTTTAGCCGGGGAGCTGTTTTTT.

A word on this clonotype: The CDR3 does not end in the conserved phenylalanine or tryptophan, so this is likely a read error. This chain connects TRBV4-1 to TRBJ1-5, with D unresolved. V was pared by 0 bases and J by 0 bases, with 9 bases between. The CDR3 totals 16 residues. Germline V lookup: CDR1 MGHRA, CDR2 YSYEKL. The CDR3 DNA is TGCGCCAGCAGCCAAGATAACATAAATAGCAATCAGCCCCAGCATTCT. Amino acids: CASSQDNINSNQPQHS.

This clonotype was found once. CDR3 DNA: TGTGCCACCAGCAGCCGGGACAGCTACGAGCAGTACTTC. It is translated as CATSSRDSYEQYF. The V call is TRBV15, the J call TRBJ2-7, with 7 bases aligning to TRBD1. Germline CDR1 is LNHNV and CDR2 is YYDKDF (reference sequence). The CDR3 sequence is 13 residues long. V lost 3 bases to trimming and J lost 3 bases; unmatched junction nucleotides: 2.

J is TRBJ2-2 and V is TRBV3-1, with D possibly being TRBD1 or TRBD2 (6 bases each). Trimming cost V 1 base and J 3 bases, with 12 bases left between them. The germline gives CDR1 LGHDT, CDR2 YNNKEL (reference sequence). This CDR3 has 16 residues. The CDR3 sequence: CASSQVEEGDTGELFF. The DNA of the CDR3 is TGTGCCAGCAGCCAAGTCGAGGAGGGGGACACCGGGGAGCTGTTTTTT.

The chain combines TRBV11-2 with TRBJ2-7; no reliable D call. The V and J ends lost 3 bases and 9 bases respectively, with 18 bases between them. The germline V gene encodes CDR1 SGHAT and CDR2 FQNNGV. There are 14 residues in the CDR3. CDR3 DNA: TGTGCCAGCAGCTTCGAATCCCACGAGAGGAGGCAGTACTTC. It specifies CASSFESHERRQYF. The complete variable domain, with remaining parts taken from reference TRBV11-2 and TRBJ2-7, reads EAGVAQSPRYKIIEKRQSVAFWCNPISGHATLYWYQQILGQGPKLLIQFQNNGVVDDSQLPKDRFSAERLKGVDSTLKIQPAKLEDSAVYLCASSFESHERRQYFGPGTRLTVT.

The chain combines TRBV7-9 with TRBJ2-3; D ambiguous. Germline V gene lookup returns CDR1 SEHNR and CDR2 FQNEAQ (reference sequence). CDR3 length: 15 amino acids. V dropped 3 bases and J dropped 2 bases, with 12 bases sitting between them. The CDR3 is CASSLERISTDTQYF. Written as DNA, the CDR3 is TGTGCCAGCAGCTTGGAGCGAATCTCCACAGATACGCAGTATTTT.

The V call is TRBV3-1, the J call TRBJ2-1, with 9 bases aligning to TRBD2. V lost 6 bases and J lost 9; bases outside the gene matches: 6. The germline V gene has CDR1 LGHDT and CDR2 YNNKEL (reference sequence). This CDR3 has 13 amino acids. The CDR3, as DNA: TGTGCCAGCAGTCCCGGGACTAGCCTTGAGCAGTTCTTC. It codes for CASSPGTSLEQFF.

This clonotype was detected only once. V is TRBV4-1 and J is TRBJ2-7; TRBD1 agrees at 7 bases. Germline CDR1 and CDR2: MGHRA and YSYEKL. The CDR3 is 12 amino acids. V lost 3 bases, J lost 6 bases, and 2 bases stayed unmatched. Here the CDR3 DNA reads TGCGCCAGCAGCCATGGACAGGCCGAGCAGTACTTC. This translates into CASSHGQAEQYF.

This chain joins TRBV2 and TRBJ2-7; D is possibly TRBD1 (7 bases). V was trimmed by 4 bases and J by 5 bases, leaving 15 bases between them. The germline V gene encodes CDR1 SNHLY and CDR2 FYNNEI. There are 14 residues in the CDR3. The CDR3 sequence: CASSVDQGEDEQYF. The CDR3 nucleotides are TGTGCCAGCAGTGTCGACCAGGGGGAGGACGAGCAGTACTTC.

This clonotype was picked up one time. The chain couples TRBV27 to TRBJ2-7, with D perhaps being TRBD1 or TRBD2 (5 bases each). The germline CDR1 and CDR2 sequences are MNHEY and SMNVEV (reference sequence). This CDR3 comprises 14 residues. Trimming removed 4 bases from V and 5 bases from J, with 15 bases in between. CDR3: CASSSGTYPHEQYF. The CDR3 DNA sequence: TGTGCCAGCAGTTCCGGGACCTACCCACACGAGCAGTACTTC.

The chain carries TRBV28 and TRBJ1-5; 9 positions match TRBD1. The J segment lost 4 bases and the V segment lost 6 bases, leaving 7 bases of the junction unmatched. CDR3 length equals 15 residues. Germline CDR1 MDHEN, CDR2 SYDVKM. The CDR3 bases are TGTGCCAGCAGCTTTGTCGGGACAGGGAATCAGCCCCAGCATTTT. Its translation: CASSFVGTGNQPQHF.

This chain connects TRBV6-5 to TRBJ1-2; D is perhaps TRBD1 (6 bases). The CDR3 runs 14 residues. Trimming removed 5 bases at V and 8 bases at J, with 18 bases between. Germline CDR1 MNHEY, CDR2 SVGAGI. CDR3 sequence reads: CASSPTPGVWGYTF. CDR3 in DNA: TGTGCCAGCAGTCCGACCCCAGGGGTTTGGGGCTACACCTTC.

The chain combines TRBV12-5 with TRBJ2-2; D unresolved. Germline assignment: CDR1 LGHNT and CDR2 FRNRAP. Trimming left V 5 bases short and J 0 bases short, with 7 bases between. This CDR3 is 14 amino acids long. The CDR3 spells CASGLWANTGELFF. The CDR3 DNA is TGTGCTAGTGGTCTTTGGGCGAACACCGGGGAGCTGTTTTTT. Based on the CDR3 plus reference TRBV12-5 and TRBJ2-2, the full variable domain is DARVTQTPRHKVTEMGQEVTMRCQPILGHNTVFWYRQTMMQGLELLAYFRNRAPLDDSGMPKDRFSAEMPDATLATLKIQPSEPRDSAVYFCASGLWANTGELFFGEGSRLTVL.

On this clonotype: Its ends do not fully match the called genes, so a read error is possible. This chain joins TRBV27 and TRBJ2-6; TRBD1 or TRBD2 may be the D gene (6 bases each). The CDR3 runs to 16 residues. Germline V gene lookup returns CDR1 MNHEY and CDR2 SMNVEV (reference sequence). The CDR3 here is CASSWFGGSGANVLIF. The CDR3 DNA follows: TGTGCCAGCAGTTGGTTCGGGGGCTCTGGGGCCAACGTCCTGATTTTC. Full variable domain (missing parts from reference TRBV27 and TRBJ2-6): EAQVTQNPRYLITVTGKKLTVTCSQNMNHEYMSWYRQDPGLGLRQIYYSMNVEVTDKGDVPEGYKVSRKEKRNFPLILESPSPNQTSLYFCASSWFGGSGANVLIFGAGSRLTVL.

The chain recombines TRBV4-1 with TRBJ2-7; D perhaps matches TRBD1 (5 bases). V gave up 1 base and J gave up 3 bases, with 10 bases separating them. The CDR3 has 14 amino acids. In germline, CDR1 is MGHRA, CDR2 YSYEKL. The CDR3 nucleotides are TGCGCCAGCAGCCAAGGACAGATTAACTACGAGCAGTACTTC. Translating gives CASSQGQINYEQYF.

The chain carries TRBV11-2 and TRBJ2-3, with D possibly TRBD2 on 6 matching bases. V lost 0 bases and J 2 bases, leaving 9 bases between the germline ends. The CDR3 is 15 residues long. Germline lookup yields CDR1 SGHAT and CDR2 FQNNGV. CDR3 coding DNA: TGTGCCAGCAGCTTAGAAACTAGCTTCACAGATACGCAGTATTTT. It translates to CASSLETSFTDTQYF.

The gene calls are TRBV7-8 and TRBJ2-5, with 14 bases identical to TRBD2. The V gene end was trimmed by 5 bases and the J gene end by 7 bases; junction bases not matched to a gene: 6. CDR1 and CDR2 (germline): SGHVS, FQNEAQ. The CDR3 consists of 15 residues. CDR3 loop: CASSSTGLAGATQYF. The CDR3 nucleotides are TGTGCCAGCAGCAGCACGGGACTAGCGGGGGCGACCCAGTACTTC.

This clonotype was observed a handful of times. This chain links TRBV7-2 with TRBJ2-3; D remains unclear. From germline, CDR1 is SGHTA and CDR2 FQGNSA. This CDR3 has 15 amino acids. V was trimmed by 0 bases and J by 2 bases, leaving 9 bases between them. CDR3 in amino acids: CASSLAFTTTDTQYF. CDR3 sequence (DNA): TGTGCCAGCAGCTTAGCCTTCACCACCACAGATACGCAGTATTTT.

The chain combines TRBV30 with TRBJ2-7, with a weak D call TRBD2 (5 bases). The CDR3 has 15 residues. Germline loops: CDR1 GTSNPN, CDR2 SVGIG (reference sequence). V dropped 3 bases and J dropped 5 bases, with 20 bases sitting between them. The CDR3 spells CAWRGSSTSPHEQYF. Written as DNA, the CDR3 is TGTGCCTGGAGGGGCTCTAGCACCTCTCCCCACGAGCAGTACTTC.

This chain links TRBV30 with TRBJ2-5; 9 bases align to TRBD2. Germline V gene data show CDR1 as GTSNPN and CDR2 as SVGIG (reference sequence). With V trimmed by 3 bases and J by 5 bases, 13 bases remained unmatched. The CDR3 has 16 amino acids. CDR3 bases: TGTGCCTGGAGGGTTTGGGCTAGCGGGGCCGGGGAGACCCAGTACTTC. Amino acids: CAWRVWASGAGETQYF.